This T cell receptor beta chain appears in the sequencing data of a study of T cell repertoires in cytomegalovirus infection. Each CDR3 protein is one row after TCRdb ran MiXCR on the reads. This table holds about 830,000 distinct CDR3 sequences, around a third found once. Comment on this clonotype: Its antigen remains unknown.

Germline loops: CDR1 MNHNY, CDR2 SVGAGI (reference sequence). The CDR3 totals 15 residues. V shed 7 bases and J shed 1 base, with 16 bases lying between them. The chain is built from TRBV6-6 and TRBJ1-1, with D perhaps TRBD1 (6 bases). The source was cultured CD8+ T cells from PBMCs, collected from culture after CMV antigen stimulation. The source of this sequence is a human donor in good health (CMV status not recorded). Some clones in this sample may be carry-over from other donors' samples. In DNA form, the CDR3 reads TGTGCCAGCATATCCGGGGGGCATGCGAACACTGAAGCTTTCTTT. This translates into CASISGGHANTEAFF.